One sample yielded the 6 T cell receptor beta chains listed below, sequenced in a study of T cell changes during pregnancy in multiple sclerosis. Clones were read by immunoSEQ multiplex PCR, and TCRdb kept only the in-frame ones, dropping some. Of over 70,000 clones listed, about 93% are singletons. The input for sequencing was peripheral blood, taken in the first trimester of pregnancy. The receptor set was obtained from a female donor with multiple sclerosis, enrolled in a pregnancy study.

As DNA, the CDR3 is TGCGCCAGCAGCCAAGATCCGGGTTCGGACGAGCAGTACTTC. Its translation is CASSQDPGSDEQYF. The gene calls are TRBV4-1 and TRBJ2-7; D is ambiguous. V lost 0 bases, J lost 5 bases, and 11 bases lay in between. CDR1 is MGHRA and CDR2 is YSYEKL in the germline V gene. The CDR3 covers 14 residues.

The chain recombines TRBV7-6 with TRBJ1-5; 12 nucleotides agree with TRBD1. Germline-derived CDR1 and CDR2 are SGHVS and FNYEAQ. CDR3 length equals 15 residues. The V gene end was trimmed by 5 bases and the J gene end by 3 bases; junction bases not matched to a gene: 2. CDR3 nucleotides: TGTGCCAGCAGCCCGGGACAGGGGGCCAATCAGCCCCAGCATTTT. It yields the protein CASSPGQGANQPQHF.

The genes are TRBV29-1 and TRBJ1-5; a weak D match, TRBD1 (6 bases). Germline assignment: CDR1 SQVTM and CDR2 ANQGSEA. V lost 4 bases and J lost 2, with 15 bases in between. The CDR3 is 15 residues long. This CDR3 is CSVAHQGSGNQPQHF. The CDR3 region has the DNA TGCAGCGTTGCCCACCAGGGGAGCGGCAATCAGCCCCAGCATTTT.

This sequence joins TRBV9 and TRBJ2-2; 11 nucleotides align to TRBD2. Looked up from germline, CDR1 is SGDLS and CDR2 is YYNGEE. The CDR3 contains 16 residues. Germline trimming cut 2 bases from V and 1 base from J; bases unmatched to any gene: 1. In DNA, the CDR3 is TGTGCCAGCAGCGTCCTAGCGGGGGGGAACACCGGGGAGCTGTTTTTT. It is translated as CASSVLAGGNTGELFF.

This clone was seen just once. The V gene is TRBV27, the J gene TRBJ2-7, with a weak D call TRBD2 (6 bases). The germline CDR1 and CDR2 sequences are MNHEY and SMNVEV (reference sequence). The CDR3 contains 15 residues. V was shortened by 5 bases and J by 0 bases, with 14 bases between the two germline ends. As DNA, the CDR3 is TGTGCCAGCAGTAACCCGGGACTCGACTCCTACGAGCAGTACTTC. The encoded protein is CASSNPGLDSYEQYF.

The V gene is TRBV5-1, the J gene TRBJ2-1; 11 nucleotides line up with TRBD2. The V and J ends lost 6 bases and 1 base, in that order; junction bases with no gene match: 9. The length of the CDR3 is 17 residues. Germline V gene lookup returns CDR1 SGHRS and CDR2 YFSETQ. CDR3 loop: CASNRGSGGVSYNEQFF. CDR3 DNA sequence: TGCGCCAGCAATCGGGGTAGCGGGGGGGTTTCCTACAATGAGCAGTTCTTC.